The clone carrying this T cell receptor beta chain was detected once. The J segment lost 4 bases and the V segment lost 4 bases, leaving 3 bases of the junction unmatched. The CDR3 runs to 13 residues. CDR1 SGHDN and CDR2 FVKESK come from the germline V gene. Original data processing: Quantification of nucleated cells was approximated via reference gene primer amplification. TCRdb keeps only in-frame clones here, not all; method: immunoSEQ multiplex PCR. V, J and clone size reflect that table, while D and trimming were determined from the DNA. The sample shows fewer than 350,000 clones, approximately 90% of them seen only once. This entry comes from a study of blood T cell repertoires in COVID-19. Study in general: Donors in the United States, Italy and Spain gave samples during acute or convalescent COVID-19. Nucleic acid was either cDNA or gDNA, and it came from T cells, B-cell-depleted T cells, or PBMCs.

A COVID-19 case had been met by exposed participants during the 2 weeks before study entry. The chain combines TRBV14 with TRBJ1-2; 7 nucleotides align to TRBD1. The receptor was isolated from a middle-aged man who had been exposed to COVID-19. Material for sequencing was PBMCs or T cells enriched from blood (not recorded which). CDR3 residues: CASSPGQSYGYTF. Written as DNA, the CDR3 is TGTGCCAGCAGCCCGGGACAGTCCTATGGCTACACCTTC. The full variable domain, in which reference TRBV14 and TRBJ1-2 provide the parts outside the CDR3, is EAGVTQFPSHSVIEKGQTVTLRCDPISGHDNLYWYRRVMGKEIKFLLHFVKESKQDESGMPNNRFLAERTGGTYSTLKVQPAELEDSGVYFCASSPGQSYGYTFGSGTRLTVV.